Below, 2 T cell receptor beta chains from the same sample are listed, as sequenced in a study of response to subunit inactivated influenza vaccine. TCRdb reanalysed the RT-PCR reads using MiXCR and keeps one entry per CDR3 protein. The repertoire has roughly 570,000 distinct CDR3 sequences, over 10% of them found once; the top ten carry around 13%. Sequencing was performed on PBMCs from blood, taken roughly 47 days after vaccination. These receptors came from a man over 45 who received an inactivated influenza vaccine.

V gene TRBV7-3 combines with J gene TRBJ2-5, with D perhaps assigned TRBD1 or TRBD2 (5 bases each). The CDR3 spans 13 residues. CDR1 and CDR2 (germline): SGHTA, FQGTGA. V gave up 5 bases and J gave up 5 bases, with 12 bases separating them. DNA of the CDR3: TGTGCCAGCAGCGCCGGACGGGACGAGACCCAGTACTTC. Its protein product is CASSAGRDETQYF.

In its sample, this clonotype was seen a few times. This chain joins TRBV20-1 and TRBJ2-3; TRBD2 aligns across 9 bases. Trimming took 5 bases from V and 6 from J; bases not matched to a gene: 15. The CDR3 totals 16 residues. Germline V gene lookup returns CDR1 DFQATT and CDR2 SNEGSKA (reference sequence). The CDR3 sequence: CSAPVGLAGPWDTQYF. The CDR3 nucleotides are TGCAGTGCTCCGGTTGGGCTAGCGGGGCCTTGGGATACGCAGTATTTT.